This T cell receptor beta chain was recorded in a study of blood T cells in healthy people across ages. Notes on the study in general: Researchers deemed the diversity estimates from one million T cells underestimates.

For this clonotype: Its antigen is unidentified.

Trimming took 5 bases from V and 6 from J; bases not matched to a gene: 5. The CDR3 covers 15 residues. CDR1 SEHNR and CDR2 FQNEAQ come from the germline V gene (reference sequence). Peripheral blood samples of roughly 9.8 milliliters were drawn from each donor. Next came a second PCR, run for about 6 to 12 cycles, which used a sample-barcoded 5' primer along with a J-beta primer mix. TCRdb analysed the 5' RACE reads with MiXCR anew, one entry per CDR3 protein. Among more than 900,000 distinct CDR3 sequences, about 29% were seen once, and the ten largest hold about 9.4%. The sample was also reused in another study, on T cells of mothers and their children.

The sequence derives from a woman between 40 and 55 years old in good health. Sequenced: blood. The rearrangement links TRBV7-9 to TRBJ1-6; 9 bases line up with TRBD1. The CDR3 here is CASSPGTGPNSPLHF. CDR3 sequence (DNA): TGTGCCAGCAGCCCAGGGACAGGGCCTAATTCACCCCTCCACTTT.